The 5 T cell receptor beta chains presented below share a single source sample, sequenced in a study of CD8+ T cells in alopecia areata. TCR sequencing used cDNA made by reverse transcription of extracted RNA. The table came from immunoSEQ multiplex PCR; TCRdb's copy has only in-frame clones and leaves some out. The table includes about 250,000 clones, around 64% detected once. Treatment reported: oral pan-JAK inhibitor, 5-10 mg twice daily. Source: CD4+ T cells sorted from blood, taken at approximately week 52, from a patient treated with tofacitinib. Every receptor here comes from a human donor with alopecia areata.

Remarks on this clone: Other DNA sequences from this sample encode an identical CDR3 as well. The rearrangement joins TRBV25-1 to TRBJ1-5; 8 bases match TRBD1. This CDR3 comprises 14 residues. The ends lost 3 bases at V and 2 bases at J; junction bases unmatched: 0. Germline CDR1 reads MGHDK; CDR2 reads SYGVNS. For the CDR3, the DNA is TGTGCCAGCAGTGAGGACAGGGGCAATCAGCCCCAGCATTTT. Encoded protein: CASSEDRGNQPQHF.

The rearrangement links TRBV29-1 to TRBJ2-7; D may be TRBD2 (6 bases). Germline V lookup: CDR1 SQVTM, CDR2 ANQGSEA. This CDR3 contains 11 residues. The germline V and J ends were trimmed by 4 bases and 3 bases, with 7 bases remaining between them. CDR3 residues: CSVVRDYEQYF. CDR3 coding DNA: TGCAGCGTTGTGCGGGACTACGAGCAGTACTTC.

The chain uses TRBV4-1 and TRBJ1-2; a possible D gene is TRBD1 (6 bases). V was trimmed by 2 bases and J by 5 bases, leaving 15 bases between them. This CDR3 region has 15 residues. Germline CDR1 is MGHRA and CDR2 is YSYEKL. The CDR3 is CASSQPPAGVYGYTF. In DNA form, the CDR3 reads TGCGCCAGCAGCCAACCGCCTGCAGGGGTTTATGGCTACACCTTC.

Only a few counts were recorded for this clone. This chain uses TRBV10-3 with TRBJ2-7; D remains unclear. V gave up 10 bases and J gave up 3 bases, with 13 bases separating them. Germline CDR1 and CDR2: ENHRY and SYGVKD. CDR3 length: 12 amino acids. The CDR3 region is CASSQRIYEQYF. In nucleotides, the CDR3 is TGTGCCAGCAGCCAAAGGATCTACGAGCAGTACTTC.

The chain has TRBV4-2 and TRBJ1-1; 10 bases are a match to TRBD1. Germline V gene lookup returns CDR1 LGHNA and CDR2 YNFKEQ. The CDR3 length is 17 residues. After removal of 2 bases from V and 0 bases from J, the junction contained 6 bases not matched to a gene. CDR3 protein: CASSQPRTGGMNTEAFF. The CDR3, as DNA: TGTGCCAGCAGCCAACCCCGGACAGGGGGTATGAACACTGAAGCTTTCTTT.